The sequence of this T cell receptor (beta chain) was determined in a study of blood T cell repertoires in COVID-19. Trimming took off 4 bases at V and 4 bases at J, with 8 bases between the two ends. CDR1 and CDR2 from the germline V gene are SNHLY and FYNNEI. This CDR3 region has 13 residues. In the authors' methods: Cell counts per sample came from amplifying reference gene primers. Sequencing used immunoSEQ multiplex PCR; TCRdb keeps in-frame clones, though not all of them. That table gives V, J and clone size, and the DNA gave D and trimming. The table has 100,000 to 120,000 clones, less than 90% seen once; the top ten hold about 3.9%.

The sequence was obtained from a man aged 50 to 60 with acute or convalescent COVID-19. J is TRBJ1-3 and V is TRBV2; D unresolved. Sequenced: peripheral blood. The CDR3 sequence: CASSGTKGNTIYF. In nucleotides, the CDR3 is TGTGCCAGCAGTGGGACTAAAGGAAACACCATATATTTT.